This T cell receptor (beta chain) was profiled in a study of identical twins. Overall study findings and caveats: Conclusions were drawn cross-sectionally by statistical analysis, without following the same donors. Zero-insertion results could be subject to partial confounding by invariant MAIT and iNKT cells.

As for this clonotype: The target antigen is unknown.

TCRdb analysed the 5' RACE reads with MiXCR anew, one entry per CDR3 protein. The table lists about 730,000 distinct CDR3 sequences, less than 25% of them singletons, with around 4.4% in the top ten. The CDR3 has 13 residues. Per the germline V gene, CDR1 is SGHVS and CDR2 is FQNEAQ. Trimming took off 5 bases at V and 4 bases at J, with 10 bases between the two ends. These data were also reused for a study on T cells expressing NK-cell markers. Turning to that study: The authors derived TCR beta repertoires from sorted CD3+CD56+NKG2C+, CD3+CD56+NKG2C- and CD3+CD56-NKG2C+ T cells. A few donors' CD3+CD56-NKG2C+ cells were dominated by the same clonotypes.

The specimen was PBMCs. J is TRBJ2-3 and V is TRBV7-8; D is uncertain. The clonotype comes from a woman aged 18-30 years in good health. CDR3 sequence reads: CASSRQGPDTQYF. CDR3 sequence (DNA): TGTGCCAGCAGCCGGCAAGGGCCAGATACGCAGTATTTT.